The 27 T cell receptor beta chains below come from one sample, sequenced in a study of tumor and adjacent non-tumor tissue in lung cancer. This sample's RNA came from whole unsorted tissue. The library came from three nested PCR rounds adapted from ARM-PCR protocols. Using its own MiXCR run on the multiplex PCR reads, TCRdb lists one record per CDR3 protein. The sample lists under 150,000 distinct CDR3 sequences, about 66% occurring once. Sequences were obtained from lung tumor tissue. The receptors were sampled from a man aged 25 to 40 with non-small cell lung cancer.

About this clonotype: One base away lies a much larger clone, so this may be a sequencing read error. The rearrangement uses TRBV25-1 and TRBJ2-2; a possible D gene is TRBD1 (7 bases). The CDR3 length is 14 residues. CDR1 MGHDK and CDR2 SYGVNS come from the germline V gene. CDR3 bases: TGTGCCAGCAGTCCCGACAGGGACACCGGGGGGCTGTTTTTT. Its translation: CASSPDRDTGGLFF.

Worth noting for this clonotype: An end of the junction differs from the germline gene, which may be a read error. The V call is TRBV11-2, the J call TRBJ2-7, with 10 positions matching TRBD2. CDR3 length: 15 amino acids. CDR1 is SGHAT, CDR2 FQNNGV, per germline. CDR3 sequence: CVSSSRTSGAYEQYF. The CDR3 bases are TGTGTCAGCAGCTCCAGGACTAGCGGAGCCTACGAGCAGTATTTC. The whole variable domain, remainder taken from reference TRBV11-2 and TRBJ2-7, is EAGVAQSPRYKIIEKRQSVAFWCNPISGHATLYWYQQILGQGPKLLIQFQNNGVVDDSQLPKDRFSAERLKGVDSTLKIQPAKLEDSAVYLCVSSSRTSGAYEQYFGPGTRLTVT.

This chain links TRBV11-3 with TRBJ2-7; TRBD2 is a possible D gene (6 bases). Germline V gene sequence: CDR1 SGHNT, CDR2 YENEEA. CDR3 length: 14 residues. V was clipped by 10 bases and J by 7 bases, with 23 bases between them. The CDR3 reads CANALAATAYEQYF. CDR3 DNA sequence: TGTGCCAACGCCTTAGCGGCCACTGCGTATGAGCAGTACTTC.

Points on this clonotype: With a much larger clone just one base away, this may be a read error. This sequence joins TRBV12-3 or TRBV12-4 and TRBJ2-7; weak D call: TRBD2 (5 bases). The CDR3 is 14 residues long. Trimming cost V 4 bases and J 0 bases, with 10 bases left between them. The CDR3 reads CASSSWEHSYEQYV. The CDR3 DNA sequence: TGTGCCAGCAGTTCCTGGGAGCACTCCTACGAGCAGTACGTC.

At least ten counts were recorded for this clonotype. V usage is TRBV11-3 and J usage is TRBJ2-3, with D perhaps matching TRBD1 or TRBD2 (5 bases each). Germline-derived CDR1 and CDR2 are SGHNT and YENEEA. The CDR3 extends over 13 amino acids. V was pared by 3 bases and J by 1 base, with 5 bases between. CDR3 nucleotide sequence: TGTGCCAGCAGCTTGGGGGGCACAGATACGCAGTATTTT. It encodes CASSLGGTDTQYF. The whole variable domain, filled in from reference TRBV11-3 and TRBJ2-3, reads EAGVVQSPRYKIIEKKQPVAFWCNPISGHNTLYWYLQNLGQGPELLIRYENEEAVDDSQLPKDRFSAERLKGVDSTLKIQPAELGDSAVYLCASSLGGTDTQYFGPGTRLTVL.

Points on this clonotype: An end of the junction differs from the germline gene, which may be a read error. The chain employs TRBV11-2 and TRBJ2-7; 11 bases line up with TRBD2. The germline V gene encodes CDR1 SGHAT and CDR2 FQNNGV. The CDR3 spans 15 residues. CDR3 in DNA: TGTACCAGCGAAACGGGACTAGCGGAAACCCTCGAACAGTACTTC. Encoded protein: CTSETGLAETLEQYF. Filled out from reference TRBV11-2 and TRBJ2-7, the complete variable domain reads EAGVAQSPRYKIIEKRQSVAFWCNPISGHATLYWYQQILGQGPKLLIQFQNNGVVDDSQLPKDRFSAERLKGVDSTLKIQPAKLEDSAVYLCTSETGLAETLEQYFGPGTRLTVT.

As to this clonotype: Relative to the germline gene, one junction end is altered; a read error may explain this. CDR3 in amino acids: CASRLWGRNSPLHF. The CDR3 DNA sequence: TGTGCCAGCAGATTGTGGGGGCGCAATTCACCCCTTCACTTT. V and J are TRBV12-3 or TRBV12-4 and TRBJ1-6, with D possibly matching TRBD1 (6 bases). The CDR3 is 14 amino acids.

Comments on this clonotype: Likely a read error: the CDR3 ends without its conserved phenylalanine or tryptophan. The V call is TRBV11-3, the J call TRBJ2-6; D unclear. The CDR3 consists of 15 residues. Looked up from germline, CDR1 is SGHNT and CDR2 is YENEEA. Trimming took off 5 bases at V and 0 bases at J, with 8 bases between the two ends. The CDR3 coding sequence is TGTGCCAGCAGCCACAGCCACTCTGGGGCCAACGTCCTGACTTTA. It encodes CASSHSHSGANVLTL.

As concerns this clonotype: It may be a read error: a sequence one base away is much more abundant. The rearrangement joins TRBV20-1 to TRBJ2-1; 7 nucleotides agree with TRBD2. The V and J ends lost 5 bases and 10 bases, in that order; junction bases with no gene match: 14. The germline V gene encodes CDR1 DFQATT and CDR2 SNEGSKA (reference sequence). The CDR3 totals 14 residues. CDR3 coding DNA: TGCAGTGCTCCCTACAGCGGGGCTATCGAGGAGCAGTTCTTC. The encoded protein is CSAPYSGAIEEQFF.

The chain joins TRBV4-3 to TRBJ2-1, with D perhaps matching TRBD2 (6 bases). CDR3 size: 14 residues. Germline V gene sequence: CDR1 LGHNA, CDR2 YSLEER. CDR3 bases: TGCACTAGCAGCCACCAGACCTCCTACAATGAGCAGTTCTTC. It codes for CTSSHQTSYNEQFF.

With regard to this clonotype: Germline and junction disagree at one end, which may indicate a read error. The chain combines TRBV29-1 with TRBJ2-7; D not certain. The CDR3 runs 15 residues. The germline CDR1 and CDR2 sequences are SQVTM and ANQGSEA. The CDR3 protein is CGVGSVRLTSYEQYF. In DNA, the CDR3 is TGCGGCGTTGGGTCGGTCAGATTAACCTCCTACGAGCAGTACTTC.

This clonotype was picked up many times. The chain is built from TRBV6-6 and TRBJ2-7; D gene unclear. Germline V gene data show CDR1 as MNHNY and CDR2 as SVGAGI (reference sequence). V lost 6 bases, J lost 4 bases, and 13 bases lay in between. The CDR3 has 13 amino acids. The CDR3, as DNA: TGTGCCAGCAGCAGTTCTACCCATTACGAGCAGTACTTC. It translates to CASSSSTHYEQYF.

Regarding this clonotype: With a much larger clone just one base away, this may be a read error. The J gene is TRBJ2-3, the V gene TRBV6-1; TRBD2 agrees at 7 bases. V shed 7 bases, J shed 1 base, and the junction held 8 bases outside the gene matches. The CDR3 is 15 residues long. Per the germline V gene, CDR1 is MNHNS and CDR2 is SASEGT. The CDR3 nucleotides read TGTGCCAGCACCGGACTAGTGGGAGGCACAGATACGCAGTATTTT. This gives the protein CASTGLVGGTDTQYF.

This clonotype has just a few counts. A much larger clone lies one base from this, so it may be a read error. The chain joins TRBV6-5 to TRBJ2-7; no firm D call. CDR1 and CDR2 from the germline V gene are MNHEY and SVGAGI. CDR3 size: 12 residues. As DNA, the CDR3 is TGTCCCAGCAGTTGGGGTTCCTACGAGCAGTACTTC. Protein sequence: CPSSWGSYEQYF.

To note about this clonotype: Since a much larger clone is just one base distant, this may be a read error. The chain is built from TRBV6-1 and TRBJ2-7; 14 bases agree with TRBD2. From germline, CDR1 is MNHNS and CDR2 SASEGT. The CDR3 has 14 residues. This CDR3 is CAISVTSGGDEQYF. The CDR3 region has the DNA TGTGCCATCAGTGTGACTAGCGGGGGGGATGAGCAGTACTTC.

The gene calls are TRBV5-4 and TRBJ2-3; 8 bases map to TRBD1. This CDR3 has 16 amino acids. V shed 1 base and J 3 bases; nucleotides not matched to a gene: 7. Germline V gives CDR1 SGHNT, CDR2 YYREEE (reference sequence). This CDR3 is CASSLSQGVGTDTQYF. The CDR3 DNA reads as TGTGCCAGCAGCTTGTCACAGGGGGTTGGAACAGATACGCAGTATTTT.

A note on this clonotype: A much larger clone sits a single nucleotide away, making a read error possible. CDR3 sequence reads: CASSLVQISTDTQYF. CDR3 nucleotides: TGTGCCAGCAGCTTGGTACAGATAAGCACAGATACGCAGTATTTT. V usage is TRBV5-6 and J usage is TRBJ2-3; no clear D. Trimming pared 0 bases from V and 0 bases from J, leaving 8 bases between. The V gene's germline CDR1 is SGHDT and CDR2 YYEEEE. CDR3 length: 15 residues.

For this clonotype: A much bigger clone sits one base away, suggesting this may be a read error. The chain is built from TRBV20-1 and TRBJ2-5; the D is unclear. From germline, CDR1 is DFQATT and CDR2 SNEGSKA (reference sequence). V gave up 4 bases and J gave up 3 bases, with 12 bases separating them. The CDR3 runs to 13 residues. The CDR3 DNA follows: TGCAGTGCTACCGGGTGGCAGAAAGAGACCCAGTACTTC. As protein: CSATGWQKETQYF.

With respect to this clonotype: One base away lies a much larger clone, so this may be a sequencing read error. The V call is TRBV15, the J call TRBJ2-7; tentative D call: TRBD2 (5 bases). The V gene's germline CDR1 is LNHNV and CDR2 YYDKDF (reference sequence). The CDR3 covers 16 residues. V lost 4 bases and J 5 bases, leaving 21 bases between the germline ends. CDR3 nucleotides: TGTGCCACCAGCAAAGATCGGACTCTTGACGGACACGAGCAGTACTTC. Translation: CATSKDRTLDGHEQYF. Based on the CDR3 plus reference TRBV15 and TRBJ2-7, the full variable domain is DAMVIQNPRYQVTQFGKPVTLSCSQTLNHNVMYWYQQKSSQAPKLLFHYYDKDFNNEADTPDNFQSRRPNTSFCFLDIRSPGLGDTAMYLCATSKDRTLDGHEQYFGPGTRLTVT.

Concerning this clonotype: The junction and the germline gene differ at one end; a read error may be behind it. This sequence joins TRBV5-1 and TRBJ1-1; the match to TRBD1 covers 8 bases. The CDR3 loop spans 14 amino acids. Germline V gene data show CDR1 as SGHRS and CDR2 as YFSETQ. The chain's CDR3 is CASSRATGDTEVFF. The CDR3 nucleotides are TGCGCCAGCAGCCGCGCGACAGGGGACACAGAAGTTTTCTTT.

Notes on this clonotype: Just one base apart from a much larger clone, this may be a read error. The conserved closing phenylalanine or tryptophan is absent in this CDR3, likely reflecting a read error. The chain uses TRBV5-6 and TRBJ1-5; perhaps TRBD1 as D (6 bases). Trimming cost V 4 bases and J 6 bases, with 17 bases left between them. The CDR3 sequence is 15 residues long. CDR1 is SGHDT, CDR2 YYEEEE, per germline. The DNA for the CDR3 is TGTGCCAGCAGCGTGGGACAACTCCCTTTTCAGCCCCAGCATTAT. Protein product: CASSVGQLPFQPQHY.

Comments on this clonotype: A read error may explain this, as a much larger clone is one base away. This rearrangement joins TRBV24-1 to TRBJ1-2; 7 nucleotides match TRBD1. The CDR3 consists of 14 residues. Germline CDR1 is KGHDR and CDR2 is SFDVKD. With V trimmed by 2 bases and J by 5 bases, 4 bases remained unmatched. CDR3 in DNA: TGTGCCACCAGTGATTGGGGACAGATATATGGCTACACCTTC. This encodes CATSDWGQIYGYTF.

The V call is TRBV9, the J call TRBJ1-3; no firm D call. The V end lost 1 base, the J end lost 2 bases, and 10 bases lay between the germline ends. This CDR3 is built from 15 residues. Germline-derived CDR1 and CDR2 are SGDLS and YYNGEE. For the CDR3, the DNA is TGTGCCAGCAGCGTAAGCGGGAGTACTGGAAACACCATATATTTT. Translation: CASSVSGSTGNTIYF.

The genes are TRBV10-3 and TRBJ2-1; no definite D call. Per germline, CDR1 ENHRY and CDR2 SYGVKD. V gave up 2 bases and J gave up 8 bases, with 7 bases separating them. This CDR3 region has 12 residues. CDR3 in DNA: TGTGCCATCAGTGAGAAGAAGCATGAGCAGTTCTTC. The encoded protein is CAISEKKHEQFF.

V gene TRBV29-1 combines with J gene TRBJ1-1; D is ambiguous. The CDR3 is 14 residues long. The ends were cut back, 4 bases at V and 1 base at J, with 13 bases in the middle. In germline, CDR1 is SQVTM, CDR2 ANQGSEA. The CDR3 region has the DNA TGCAGCGTTGCCCATGACATGAGGAACACTGAAGCTTTCTTT. Its translation is CSVAHDMRNTEAFF.

As concerns this clonotype: A junction end diverges from the germline sequence, so it may reflect a read error. This chain connects TRBV5-1 to TRBJ1-6, with TRBD1 matching 9 bases. CDR1 is SGHRS, CDR2 YFSETQ, per germline. This CDR3 contains 16 residues. CDR3 in DNA: TGCGCCAGTAGCCTTACAGGGGGCTCCTACAATTCACGCCTCCACTTT. As protein: CASSLTGGSYNSRLHF.

This clonotype was recorded a few times. The V gene is TRBV4-1, the J gene TRBJ1-5, with no clear D. V lost 0 bases and J lost 8, with 20 bases in between. CDR3 length: 17 amino acids. Germline values: CDR1 MGHRA, CDR2 YSYEKL. The CDR3 region is CASSQDFSGGRGEPQHF. In DNA form, the CDR3 reads TGCGCCAGCAGCCAAGATTTTAGCGGAGGGCGAGGAGAGCCCCAGCATTTT.